This T cell receptor beta chain was found in a study of blood T cell repertoires in COVID-19 (dated by TCRdb to the early 2020s). For the wider study: Samples from collaborators originated in the United States, Italy and Spain and spanned both the acute and convalescent phases of COVID-19. The material from the prospective study consisted of cDNA or gDNA derived from T cells, B-cell-depleted T cells, or PBMCs. Subjects who had been exposed to COVID-19, were actively infected with it, or had recovered from it provided the deeply sampled blood TCRbeta repertoires that made up the dataset. A freely available public database, intended as a resource for researchers studying the immune response to SARS-CoV-2, is where the repertoires were released. The samples were drawn from two sources: the first 160 participants of the ongoing ImmuneRACE study, and 1,000 to 1,500 subjects contributed by 6 global collaborators. Nearly every sample came with metadata listing a de-identified subject ID, COVID-19 status, age in years and sex. HLA class I and class II types, where available, came from metadata supplied by the sample provider rather than from assay-based typing.

Details on this clone: The antigen it binds to is not known. There are no base qualities to consult, and no much larger clone falls within one base.

Counted from cysteine to phenylalanine, this CDR3 has 14 amino acids. Only the CDR3 part of the read is kept: 42 bases, read in frame from the first base. The V and J ends are trimmed by 6 bases and 3 bases, leaving 16 bases between them. In the germline V gene, CDR1 corresponds to SGHRS and CDR2 to YFSETQ. The collaborating institutions used their own protocols to collect whole blood in K2EDTA tubes. For TCRbeta analysis, collaborator samples were shipped as frozen whole blood, as isolated PBMCs, or as DNA extracted from either sample type. The immunoSEQ Assay, a bias-controlled multiplex PCR, was used to amplify TCRbeta CDR3 regions from genomic DNA. The authors' analysis ran thus. The number of nucleated cells in each sample was estimated from the amplification of reference gene primers within the assay. To quantify the absolute abundance of each unique TCRbeta CDR3 rearrangement, sequence reads were collapsed and filtered. For each sample, productive Simpson clonality was calculated as the square root of Simpson's diversity index across productive rearrangements. TCRdb took over this immuneACCESS table, retaining in-frame rearrangements with V and J assigned. Such tables are incomplete; in checked studies, under half of the missing clones stem from an unresolved V gene, and the remainder is unexplained. For V, J and clone size, that table is used; D and trimming come from the DNA. The sample table lists 90,000 to 130,000 clones, roughly 86% of them with a count of one. 4.5% of the sample rests with the top ten.

Here is what the overall study found, with its caveats: The amount of clinical and demographic metadata varied by source and participant and was provided uncurated.

The TCR sequence derives from a man aged 40-49 years with acute or convalescent COVID-19. The rearrangement joined TRBV5-1 to TRBJ2-7; tentative D gene TRBD2, with 6 bases matching. The sample comprised peripheral blood. The DNA sequence reads TGCGCCAGCACTCCGGGGGACTGGGGCTACGAGCAGTACTTC. It specifies CASTPGDWGYEQYF.